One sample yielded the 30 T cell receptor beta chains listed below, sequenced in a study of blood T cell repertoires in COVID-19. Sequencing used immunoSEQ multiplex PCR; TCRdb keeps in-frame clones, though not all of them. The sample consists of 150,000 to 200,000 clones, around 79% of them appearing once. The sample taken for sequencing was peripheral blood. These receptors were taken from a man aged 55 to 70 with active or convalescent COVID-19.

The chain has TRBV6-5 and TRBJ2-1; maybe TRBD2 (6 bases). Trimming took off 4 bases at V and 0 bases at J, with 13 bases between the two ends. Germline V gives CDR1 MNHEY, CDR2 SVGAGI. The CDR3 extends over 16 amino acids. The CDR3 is CASSSLAVSSYNEQFF. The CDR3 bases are TGTGCCAGCAGTTCCTTAGCGGTTAGCTCCTACAATGAGCAGTTCTTC.

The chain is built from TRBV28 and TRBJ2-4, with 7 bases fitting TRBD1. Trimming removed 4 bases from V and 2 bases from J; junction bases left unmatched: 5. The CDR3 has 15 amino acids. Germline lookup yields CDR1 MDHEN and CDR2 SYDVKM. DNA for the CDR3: TGTGCCAGCAGTTCTCGACAGGGCTCCAAAAACATTCAGTACTTC. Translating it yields CASSSRQGSKNIQYF.

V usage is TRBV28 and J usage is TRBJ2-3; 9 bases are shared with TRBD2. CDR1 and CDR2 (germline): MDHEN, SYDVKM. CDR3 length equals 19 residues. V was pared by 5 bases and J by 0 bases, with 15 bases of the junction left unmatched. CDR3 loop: CASSNPWVLAGKSTDTQYF. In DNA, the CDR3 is TGTGCCAGCAGTAACCCCTGGGTGCTAGCGGGAAAGAGCACAGATACGCAGTATTTT.

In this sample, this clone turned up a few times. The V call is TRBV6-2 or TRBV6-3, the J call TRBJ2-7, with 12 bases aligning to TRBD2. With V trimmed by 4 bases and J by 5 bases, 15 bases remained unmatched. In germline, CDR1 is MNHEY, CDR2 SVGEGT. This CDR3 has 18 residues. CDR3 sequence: CASSFSTSGRTAPHEQYF. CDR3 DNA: TGTGCCAGCAGTTTTTCTACTAGCGGGAGGACCGCTCCTCACGAGCAGTACTTC.

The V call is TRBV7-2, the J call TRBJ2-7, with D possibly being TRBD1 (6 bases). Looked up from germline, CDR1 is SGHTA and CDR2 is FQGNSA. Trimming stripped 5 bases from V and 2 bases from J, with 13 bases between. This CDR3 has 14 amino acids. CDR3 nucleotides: TGTGCCAGCAGCCCCGACAGGATAACCTACGAGCAGTACTTC. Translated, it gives CASSPDRITYEQYF.

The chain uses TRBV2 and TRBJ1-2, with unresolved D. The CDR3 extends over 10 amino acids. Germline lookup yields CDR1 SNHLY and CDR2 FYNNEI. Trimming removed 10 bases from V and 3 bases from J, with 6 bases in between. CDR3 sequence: CATQDYGYTF. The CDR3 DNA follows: TGTGCCACCCAGGACTATGGCTACACCTTC.

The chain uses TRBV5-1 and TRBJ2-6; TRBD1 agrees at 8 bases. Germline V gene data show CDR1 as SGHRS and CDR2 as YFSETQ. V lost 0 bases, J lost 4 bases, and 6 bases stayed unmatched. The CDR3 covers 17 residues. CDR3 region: CASSLDGQGSGANVLTF. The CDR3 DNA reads TGCGCCAGCAGCTTGGATGGACAGGGTTCGGGGGCCAACGTCCTGACTTTC.

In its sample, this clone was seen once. CDR3 DNA: TGTGCCAGTAGTATAGATAGGGGGGGAGAGACCCAGTACTTC. Protein product: CASSIDRGGETQYF. The chain links TRBV19 to TRBJ2-5, with a tentative D call TRBD2 (7 bases). The germline CDR1 and CDR2 sequences are LNHDA and SQIVND (reference sequence). The CDR3 is 14 amino acids. V gave up 0 bases and J gave up 4 bases, with 9 bases separating them.

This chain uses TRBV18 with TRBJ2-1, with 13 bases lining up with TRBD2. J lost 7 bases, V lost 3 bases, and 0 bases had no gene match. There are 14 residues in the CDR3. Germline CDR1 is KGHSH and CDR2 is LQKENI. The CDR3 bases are TGTGCCAGCTCACCGGGACTAGCGGGGAATGAGCAGTTCTTC. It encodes CASSPGLAGNEQFF.

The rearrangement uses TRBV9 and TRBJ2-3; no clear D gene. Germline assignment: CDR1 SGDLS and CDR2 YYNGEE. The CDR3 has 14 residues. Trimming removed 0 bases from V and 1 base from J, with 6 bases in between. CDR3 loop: CASSVGSGTDTQYF. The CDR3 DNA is TGTGCCAGCAGCGTAGGAAGCGGCACAGATACGCAGTATTTT.

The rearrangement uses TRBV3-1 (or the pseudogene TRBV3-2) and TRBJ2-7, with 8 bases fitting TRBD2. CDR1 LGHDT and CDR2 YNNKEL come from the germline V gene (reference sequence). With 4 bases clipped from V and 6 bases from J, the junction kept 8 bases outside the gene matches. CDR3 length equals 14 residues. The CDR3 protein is CASSLGLAGGEQYF. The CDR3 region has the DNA TGTGCCAGCAGCCTAGGACTAGCCGGCGGCGAGCAGTACTTC.

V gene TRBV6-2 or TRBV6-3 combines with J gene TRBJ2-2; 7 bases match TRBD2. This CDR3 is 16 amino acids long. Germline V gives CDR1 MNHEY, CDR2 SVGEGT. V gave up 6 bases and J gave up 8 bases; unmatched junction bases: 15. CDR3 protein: CASSLSASGASGELFF. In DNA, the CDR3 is TGTGCCAGCAGCCTTTCAGCTAGCGGAGCCTCGGGGGAGCTGTTTTTT.

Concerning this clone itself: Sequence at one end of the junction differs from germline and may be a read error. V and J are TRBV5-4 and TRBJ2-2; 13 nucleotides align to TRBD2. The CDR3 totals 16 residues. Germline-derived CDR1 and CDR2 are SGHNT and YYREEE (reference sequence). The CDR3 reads CASSLGLAGPTGELFF. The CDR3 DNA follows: TGTGCCAGCAGTTTGGGACTAGCGGGGCCCACCGGGGAGCTGTTTTTT. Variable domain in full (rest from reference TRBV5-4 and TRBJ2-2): ETGVTQSPTHLIKTRGQQVTLRCSSQSGHNTVSWYQQALGQGPQFIFQYYREEENGRGNFPPRFSGLQFPNYSSELNVNALELDDSALYLCASSLGLAGPTGELFFGEGSRLTVL.

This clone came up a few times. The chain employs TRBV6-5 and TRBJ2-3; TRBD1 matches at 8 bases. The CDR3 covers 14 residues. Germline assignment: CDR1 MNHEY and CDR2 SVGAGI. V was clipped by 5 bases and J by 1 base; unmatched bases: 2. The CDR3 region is CASSQGAGTDTQYF. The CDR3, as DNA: TGTGCCAGCAGTCAGGGGGCCGGCACAGATACGCAGTATTTT.

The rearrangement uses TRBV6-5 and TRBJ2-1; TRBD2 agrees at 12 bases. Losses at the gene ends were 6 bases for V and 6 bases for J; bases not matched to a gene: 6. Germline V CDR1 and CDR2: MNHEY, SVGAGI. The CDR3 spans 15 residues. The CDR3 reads CASRDTSGRTNEQFF. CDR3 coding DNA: TGTGCCAGCAGGGATACTAGCGGGAGGACCAATGAGCAGTTCTTC.

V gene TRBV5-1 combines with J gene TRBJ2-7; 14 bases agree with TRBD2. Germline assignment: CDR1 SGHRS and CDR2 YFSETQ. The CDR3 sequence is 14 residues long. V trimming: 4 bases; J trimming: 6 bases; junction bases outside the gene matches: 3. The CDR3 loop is CASSPGLAGGEQYF. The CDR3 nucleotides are TGCGCCAGCAGCCCAGGACTAGCGGGAGGCGAGCAGTACTTC.

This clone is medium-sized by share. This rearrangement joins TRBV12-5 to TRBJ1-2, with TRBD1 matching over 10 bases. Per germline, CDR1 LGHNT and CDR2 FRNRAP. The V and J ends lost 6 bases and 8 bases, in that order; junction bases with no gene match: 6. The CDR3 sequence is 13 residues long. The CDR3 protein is CASGTGTGVGYTF. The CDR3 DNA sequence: TGTGCTAGTGGGACCGGGACAGGGGTCGGCTACACCTTC.

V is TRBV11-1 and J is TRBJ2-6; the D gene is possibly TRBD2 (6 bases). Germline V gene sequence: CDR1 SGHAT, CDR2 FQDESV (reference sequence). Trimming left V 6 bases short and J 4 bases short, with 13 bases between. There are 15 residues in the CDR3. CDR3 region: CASSPRETGANVLTF. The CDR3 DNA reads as TGTGCCAGCAGTCCCCGGGAGACCGGGGCCAACGTCCTGACTTTC.

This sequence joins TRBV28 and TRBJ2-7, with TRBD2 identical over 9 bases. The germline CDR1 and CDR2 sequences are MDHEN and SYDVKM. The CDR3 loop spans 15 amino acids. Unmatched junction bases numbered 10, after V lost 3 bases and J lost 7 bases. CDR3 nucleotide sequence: TGTGCCAGCAGTTTGACGACTAGCGGACGTCGGGAGCAGTACTTC. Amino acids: CASSLTTSGRREQYF.

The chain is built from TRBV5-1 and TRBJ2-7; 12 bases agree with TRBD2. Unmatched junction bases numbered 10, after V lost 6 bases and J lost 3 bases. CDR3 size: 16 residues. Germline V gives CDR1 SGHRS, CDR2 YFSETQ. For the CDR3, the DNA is TGCGCCAGCAAGCAGGCTAGCGGGAGGGCCCTCTACGAGCAGTACTTC. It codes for CASKQASGRALYEQYF.

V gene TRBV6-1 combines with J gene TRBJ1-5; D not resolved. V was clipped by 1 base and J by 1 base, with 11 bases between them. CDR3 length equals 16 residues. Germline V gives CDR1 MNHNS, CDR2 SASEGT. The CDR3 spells CASSEVYGMSNQPQHF. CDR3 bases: TGTGCCAGCAGTGAAGTTTACGGGATGAGCAATCAGCCCCAGCATTTT.

The DNA of the CDR3 is TGTGCCGGACAGGGCGGCAATCAGCCCCAGCATTTT. It yields the protein CAGQGGNQPQHF. The chain uses TRBV19 and TRBJ1-5; 8 nucleotides match TRBD1. Unmatched junction bases numbered 2, after V lost 11 bases and J lost 2 bases. This CDR3 is 12 amino acids long. CDR1 is LNHDA, CDR2 SQIVND, per germline (reference sequence).

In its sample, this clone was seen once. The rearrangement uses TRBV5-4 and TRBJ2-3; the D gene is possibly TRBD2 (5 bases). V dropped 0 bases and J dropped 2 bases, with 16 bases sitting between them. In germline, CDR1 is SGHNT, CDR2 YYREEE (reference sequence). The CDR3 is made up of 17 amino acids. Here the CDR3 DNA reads TGTGCCAGCAGCTTGGTTCTCGCGGGCCCAGTCACAGATACGCAGTATTTT. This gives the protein CASSLVLAGPVTDTQYF.

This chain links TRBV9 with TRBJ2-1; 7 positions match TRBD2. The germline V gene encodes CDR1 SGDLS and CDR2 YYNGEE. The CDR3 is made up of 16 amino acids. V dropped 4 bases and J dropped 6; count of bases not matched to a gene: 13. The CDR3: CASSLGASGILNEQFF. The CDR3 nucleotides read TGTGCCAGCAGCCTAGGGGCTAGCGGAATACTCAATGAGCAGTTCTTC.

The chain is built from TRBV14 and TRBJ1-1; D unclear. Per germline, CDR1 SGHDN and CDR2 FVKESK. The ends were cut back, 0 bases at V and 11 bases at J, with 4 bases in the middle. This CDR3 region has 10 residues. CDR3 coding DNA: TGTGCCAGCAGCCAAGAATCGGCTTTCTTT. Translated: CASSQESAFF.

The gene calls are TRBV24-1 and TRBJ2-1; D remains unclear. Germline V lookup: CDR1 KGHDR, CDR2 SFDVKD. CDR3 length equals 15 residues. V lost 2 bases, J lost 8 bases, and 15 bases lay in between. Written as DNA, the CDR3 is TGTGCCACCAGTGATTCCACTAAGGCGCGCGATGAGCAGTTCTTC. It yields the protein CATSDSTKARDEQFF.

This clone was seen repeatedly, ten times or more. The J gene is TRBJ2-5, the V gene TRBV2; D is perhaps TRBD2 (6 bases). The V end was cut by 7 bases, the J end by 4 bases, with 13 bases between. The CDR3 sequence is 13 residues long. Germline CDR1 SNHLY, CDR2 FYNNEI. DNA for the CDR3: TGTGCCAGCACCGAGGTCGGGGGAGAGACCCAGTACTTC. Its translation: CASTEVGGETQYF.

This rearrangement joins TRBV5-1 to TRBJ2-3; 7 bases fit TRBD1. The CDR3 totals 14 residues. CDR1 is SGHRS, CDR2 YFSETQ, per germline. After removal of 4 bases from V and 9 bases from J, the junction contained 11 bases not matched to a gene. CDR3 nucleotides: TGCGCCAGCAGCGCGGACAGGCGCACGGGGACGCAGTATTTT. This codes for CASSADRRTGTQYF.

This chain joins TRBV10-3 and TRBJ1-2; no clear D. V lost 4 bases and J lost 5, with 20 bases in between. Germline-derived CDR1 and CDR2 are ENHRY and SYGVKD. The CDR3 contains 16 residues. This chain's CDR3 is CAISALLTEEFYGYTF. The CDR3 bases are TGTGCCATCAGTGCCCTCCTGACCGAGGAGTTTTATGGCTACACCTTC.

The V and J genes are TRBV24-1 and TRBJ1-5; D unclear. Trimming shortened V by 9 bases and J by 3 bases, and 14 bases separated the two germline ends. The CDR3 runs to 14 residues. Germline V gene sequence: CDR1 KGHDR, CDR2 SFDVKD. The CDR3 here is CATSPGYDNQPQHF. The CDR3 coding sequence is TGTGCCACCTCACCGGGATACGACAATCAGCCCCAGCATTTT.